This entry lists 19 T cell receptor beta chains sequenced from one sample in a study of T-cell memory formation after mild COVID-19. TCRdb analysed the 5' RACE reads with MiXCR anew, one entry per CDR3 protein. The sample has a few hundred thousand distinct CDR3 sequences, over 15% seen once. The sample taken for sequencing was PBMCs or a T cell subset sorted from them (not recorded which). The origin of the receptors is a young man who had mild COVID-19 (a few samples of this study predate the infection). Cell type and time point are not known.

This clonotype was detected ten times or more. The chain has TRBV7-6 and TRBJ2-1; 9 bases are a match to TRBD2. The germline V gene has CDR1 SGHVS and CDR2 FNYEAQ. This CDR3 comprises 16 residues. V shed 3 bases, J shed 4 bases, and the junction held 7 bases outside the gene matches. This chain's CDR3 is CASSFGGGARYNEQFF. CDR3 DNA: TGTGCCAGCAGCTTTGGCGGGGGGGCGAGGTACAATGAGCAGTTCTTC.

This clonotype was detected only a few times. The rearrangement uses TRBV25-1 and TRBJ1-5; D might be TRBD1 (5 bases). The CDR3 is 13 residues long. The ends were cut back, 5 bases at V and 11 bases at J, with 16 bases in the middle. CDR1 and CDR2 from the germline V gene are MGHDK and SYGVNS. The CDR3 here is CASSSDSIAAQHF. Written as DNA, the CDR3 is TGTGCCAGCAGTTCCGACAGCATCGCAGCCCAGCATTTT.

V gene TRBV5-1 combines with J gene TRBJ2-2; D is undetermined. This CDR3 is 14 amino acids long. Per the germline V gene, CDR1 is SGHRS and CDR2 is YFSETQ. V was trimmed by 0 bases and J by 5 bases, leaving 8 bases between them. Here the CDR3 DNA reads TGCGCCAGCAGCTTGGGGGATCGGACCGGGGAGCTGTTTTTT. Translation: CASSLGDRTGELFF.

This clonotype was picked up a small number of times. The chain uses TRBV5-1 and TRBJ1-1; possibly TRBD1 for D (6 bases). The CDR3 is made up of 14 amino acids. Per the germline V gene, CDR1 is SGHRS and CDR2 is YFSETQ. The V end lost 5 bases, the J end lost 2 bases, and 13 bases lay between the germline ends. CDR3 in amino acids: CASRLTGGNTEAFF. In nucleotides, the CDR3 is TGCGCCAGCAGGCTGACAGGCGGTAACACTGAAGCTTTCTTT. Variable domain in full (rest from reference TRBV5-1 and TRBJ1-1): KAGVTQTPRYLIKTRGQQVTLSCSPISGHRSVSWYQQTPGQGLQFLFEYFSETQRNKGNFPGRFSGRQFSNSRSEMNVSTLELGDSALYLCASRLTGGNTEAFFGQGTRLTVV.

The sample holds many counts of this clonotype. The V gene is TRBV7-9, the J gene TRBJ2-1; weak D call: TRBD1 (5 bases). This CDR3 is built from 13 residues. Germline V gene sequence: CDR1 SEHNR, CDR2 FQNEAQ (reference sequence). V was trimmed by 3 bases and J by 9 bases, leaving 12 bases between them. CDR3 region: CASSFTGIGEQFF. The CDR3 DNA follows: TGTGCCAGCAGCTTCACAGGAATCGGTGAGCAGTTCTTC.

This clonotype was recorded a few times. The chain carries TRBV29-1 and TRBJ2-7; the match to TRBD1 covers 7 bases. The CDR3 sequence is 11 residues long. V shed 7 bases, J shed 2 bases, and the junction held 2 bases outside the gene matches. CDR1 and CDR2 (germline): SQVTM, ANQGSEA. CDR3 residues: CSAGQTYEQYF. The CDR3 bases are TGCAGCGCGGGACAGACCTACGAGCAGTACTTC.

The CDR3 bases are TGTGCCAGCAGCCGGTCAGGAACGGCGGATACAGATACGCAGTATTTT. It yields the protein CASSRSGTADTDTQYF. The chain uses TRBV7-3 and TRBJ2-3, with D hard to call. The CDR3 runs to 16 residues. The germline V and J ends were trimmed by 5 bases and 3 bases, with 18 bases remaining between them. Germline V CDR1 and CDR2: SGHTA, FQGTGA.

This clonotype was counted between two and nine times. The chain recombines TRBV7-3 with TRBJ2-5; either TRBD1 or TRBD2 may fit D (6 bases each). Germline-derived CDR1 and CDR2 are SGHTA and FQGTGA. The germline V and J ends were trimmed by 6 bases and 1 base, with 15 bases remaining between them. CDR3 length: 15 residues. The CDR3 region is CASSLVGGPQETQYF. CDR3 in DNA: TGTGCCAGCAGTTTGGTGGGGGGCCCCCAAGAGACCCAGTACTTC.

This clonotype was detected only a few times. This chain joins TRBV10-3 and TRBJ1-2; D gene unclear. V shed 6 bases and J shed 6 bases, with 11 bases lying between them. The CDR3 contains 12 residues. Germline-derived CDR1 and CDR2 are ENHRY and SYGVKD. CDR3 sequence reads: CAIRRTYDGYTF. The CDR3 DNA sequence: TGTGCCATCAGACGGACGTACGATGGCTACACCTTC.

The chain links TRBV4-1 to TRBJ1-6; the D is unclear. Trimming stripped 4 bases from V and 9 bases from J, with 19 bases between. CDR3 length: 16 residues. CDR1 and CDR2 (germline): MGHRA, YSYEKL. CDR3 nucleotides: TGCGCCAGCAGCCGCCAGCCGAGGACTGTGCCTTCACCCCTCCACTTT. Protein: CASSRQPRTVPSPLHF.

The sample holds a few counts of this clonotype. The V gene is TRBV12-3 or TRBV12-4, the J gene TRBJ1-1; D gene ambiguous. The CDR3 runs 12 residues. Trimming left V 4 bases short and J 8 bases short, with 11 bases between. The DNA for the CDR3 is TGTGCCAGCAGTTGGGCGACGAGCGAAGCTTTCTTT. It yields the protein CASSWATSEAFF.

The CDR3 sequence: CASSLGQGYNEQFF. CDR3 DNA sequence: TGTGCCAGCAGTTTAGGGCAGGGGTACAATGAGCAGTTCTTC. V usage is TRBV12-3 or TRBV12-4 and J usage is TRBJ2-1; tentative D call: TRBD1 (6 bases). The CDR3 covers 14 residues. Trimming took 1 base from V and 4 from J, leaving 8 bases between them.

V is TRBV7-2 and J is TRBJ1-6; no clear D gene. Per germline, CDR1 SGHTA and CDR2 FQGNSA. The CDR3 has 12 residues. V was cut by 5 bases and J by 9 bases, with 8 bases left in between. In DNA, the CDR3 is TGTGCCAGCAGCAGGCGGGGTTCACCCCTCCACTTT. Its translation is CASSRRGSPLHF.

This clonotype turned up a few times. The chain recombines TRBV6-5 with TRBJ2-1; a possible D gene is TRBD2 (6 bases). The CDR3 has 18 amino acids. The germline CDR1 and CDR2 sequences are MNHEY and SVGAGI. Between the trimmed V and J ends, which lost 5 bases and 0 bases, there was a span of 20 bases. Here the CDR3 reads CASSDPVYQEGSYNEQFF. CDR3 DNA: TGTGCCAGCAGTGACCCTGTTTATCAGGAGGGCTCCTACAATGAGCAGTTCTTC.

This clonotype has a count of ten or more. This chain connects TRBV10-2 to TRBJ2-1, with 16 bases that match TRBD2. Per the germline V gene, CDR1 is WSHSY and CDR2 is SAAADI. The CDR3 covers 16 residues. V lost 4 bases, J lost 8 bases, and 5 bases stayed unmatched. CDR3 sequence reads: CASSGGLAGGMYEQFF. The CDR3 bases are TGCGCCAGCAGTGGGGGACTAGCGGGGGGGATGTATGAGCAGTTCTTC.

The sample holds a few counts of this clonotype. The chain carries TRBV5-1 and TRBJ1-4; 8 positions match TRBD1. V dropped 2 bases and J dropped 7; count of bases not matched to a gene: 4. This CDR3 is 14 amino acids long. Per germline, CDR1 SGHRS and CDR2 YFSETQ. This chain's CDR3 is CASSFSGGGEKLFF. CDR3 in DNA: TGCGCCAGCAGCTTCTCAGGGGGCGGTGAAAAACTGTTTTTT.

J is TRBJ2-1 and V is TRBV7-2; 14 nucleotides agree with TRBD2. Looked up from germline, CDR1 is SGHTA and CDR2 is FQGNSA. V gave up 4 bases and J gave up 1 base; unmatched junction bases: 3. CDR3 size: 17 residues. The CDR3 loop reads CASSWRLAGGSYNEQFF. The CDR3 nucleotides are TGTGCCAGCAGCTGGAGACTAGCGGGGGGGTCCTACAATGAGCAGTTCTTC.

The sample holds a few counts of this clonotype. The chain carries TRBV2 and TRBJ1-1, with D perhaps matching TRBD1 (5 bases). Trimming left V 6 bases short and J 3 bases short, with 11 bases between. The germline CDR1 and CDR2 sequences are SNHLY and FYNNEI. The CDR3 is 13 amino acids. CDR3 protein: CASRGAGYTEAFF. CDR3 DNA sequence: TGTGCCAGCAGGGGCGCAGGGTACACTGAAGCTTTCTTT.

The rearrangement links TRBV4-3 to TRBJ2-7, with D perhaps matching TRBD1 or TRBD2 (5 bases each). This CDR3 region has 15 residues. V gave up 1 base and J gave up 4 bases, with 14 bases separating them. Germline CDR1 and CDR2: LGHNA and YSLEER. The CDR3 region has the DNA TGCGCCAGCAGCCAAGGGACGGGGCCCTGGTACGAGCAGTACTTC. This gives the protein CASSQGTGPWYEQYF.